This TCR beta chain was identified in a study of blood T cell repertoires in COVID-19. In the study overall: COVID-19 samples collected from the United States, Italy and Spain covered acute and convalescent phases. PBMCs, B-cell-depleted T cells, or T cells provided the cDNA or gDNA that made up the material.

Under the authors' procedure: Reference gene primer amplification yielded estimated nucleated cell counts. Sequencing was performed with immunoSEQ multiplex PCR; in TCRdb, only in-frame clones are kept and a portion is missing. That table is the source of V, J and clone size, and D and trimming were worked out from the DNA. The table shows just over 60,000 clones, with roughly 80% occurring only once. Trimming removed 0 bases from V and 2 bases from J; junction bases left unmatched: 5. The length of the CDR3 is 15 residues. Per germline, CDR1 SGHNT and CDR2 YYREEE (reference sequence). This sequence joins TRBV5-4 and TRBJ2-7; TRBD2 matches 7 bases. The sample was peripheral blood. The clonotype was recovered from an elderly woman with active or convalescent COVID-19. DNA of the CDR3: TGTGCCAGCAGCTTGGATTCGCGGGGGACCTACGAGCAGTACTTC. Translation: CASSLDSRGTYEQYF.